This entry describes one T cell receptor beta chain. Its target is not known. This CDR3 spans 15 amino acids. The V end was cut by 0 bases, the J end by 5 bases, with 12 bases between. Germline V gene sequence: CDR1 MGHRA, CDR2 YSYEKL. This entry belongs to a study of cytomegalovirus exposure and HLA in healthy donors. Study-level findings and limits: TCR beta V- and J-gene trimming, according to a later analysis, was linked to a missense DCLRE1C variant. An analysis was carried out later, and it reportedly showed fewer N-insertions in an Asian-associated ancestry cluster than the approximately 610-donor mean. Analysis performed later showed TCR beta chains linked to HLA being more clonally expanded than equally common others.

Both 60 Vbeta primers and 13 Jbeta primers went into the PCR. Sequencing used immunoSEQ multiplex PCR; TCRdb keeps in-frame clones, though not all of them. Found here are some 140,000 clones, over 60% of them singletons; the top ten hold around 2%. Though nominally healthy at sampling, donors likely had unrecorded immune exposures. The rearrangement links TRBV4-1 to TRBJ2-3; perhaps TRBD2 as D (5 bases). The clonotype originates from a man aged 25 to 40 in good health and CMV-seronegative. The sample consisted of PBMCs. The CDR3 coding sequence is TGCGCCAGCAGCCAAGATAGGACTGGAAAAGATACGCAGTATTTT. Its protein product is CASSQDRTGKDTQYF.